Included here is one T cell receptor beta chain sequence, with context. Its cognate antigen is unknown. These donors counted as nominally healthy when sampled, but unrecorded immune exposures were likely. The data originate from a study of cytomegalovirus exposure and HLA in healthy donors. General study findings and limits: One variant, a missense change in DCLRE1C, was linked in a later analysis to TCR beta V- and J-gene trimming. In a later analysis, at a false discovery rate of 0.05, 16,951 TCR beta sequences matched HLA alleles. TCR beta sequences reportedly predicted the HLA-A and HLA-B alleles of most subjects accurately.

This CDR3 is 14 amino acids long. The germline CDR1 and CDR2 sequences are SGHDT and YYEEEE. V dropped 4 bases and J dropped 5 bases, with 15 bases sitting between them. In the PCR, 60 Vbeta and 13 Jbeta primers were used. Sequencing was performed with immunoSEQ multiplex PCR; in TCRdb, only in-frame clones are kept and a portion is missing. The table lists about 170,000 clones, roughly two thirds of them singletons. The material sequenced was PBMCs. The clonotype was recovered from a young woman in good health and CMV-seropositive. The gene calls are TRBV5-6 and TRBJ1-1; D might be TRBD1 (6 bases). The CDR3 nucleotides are TGTGCCAGCAGCGTGGTGGGGGGGGCGACTGAAGCTTTCTTT. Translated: CASSVVGGATEAFF.